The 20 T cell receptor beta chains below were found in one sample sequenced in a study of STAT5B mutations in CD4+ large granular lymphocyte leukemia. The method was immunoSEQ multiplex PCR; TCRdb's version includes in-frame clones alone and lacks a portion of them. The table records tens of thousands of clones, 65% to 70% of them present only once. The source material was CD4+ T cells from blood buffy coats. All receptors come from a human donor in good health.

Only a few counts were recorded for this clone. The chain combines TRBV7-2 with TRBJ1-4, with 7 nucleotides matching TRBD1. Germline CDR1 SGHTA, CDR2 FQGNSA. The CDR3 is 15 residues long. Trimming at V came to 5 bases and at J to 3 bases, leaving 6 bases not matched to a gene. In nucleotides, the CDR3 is TGTGCCAGCAGCCGCACGGGACAGCCTAATGAAAAACTGTTTTTT. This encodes CASSRTGQPNEKLFF.

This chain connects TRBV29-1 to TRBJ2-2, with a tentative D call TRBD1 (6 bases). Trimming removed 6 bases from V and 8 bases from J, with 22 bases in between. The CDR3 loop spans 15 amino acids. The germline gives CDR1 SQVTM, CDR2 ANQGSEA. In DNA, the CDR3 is TGCAGCGTGACCCCGACAGGTCCGGCGGTTGGGGAGCTGTTTTTT. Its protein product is CSVTPTGPAVGELFF.

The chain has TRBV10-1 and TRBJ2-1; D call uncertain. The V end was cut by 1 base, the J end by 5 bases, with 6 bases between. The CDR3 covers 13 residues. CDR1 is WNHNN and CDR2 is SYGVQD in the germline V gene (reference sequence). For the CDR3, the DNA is TGCGCCAGCAGTGAGTGGTCGAACAATGAGCAGTTCTTC. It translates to CASSEWSNNEQFF.

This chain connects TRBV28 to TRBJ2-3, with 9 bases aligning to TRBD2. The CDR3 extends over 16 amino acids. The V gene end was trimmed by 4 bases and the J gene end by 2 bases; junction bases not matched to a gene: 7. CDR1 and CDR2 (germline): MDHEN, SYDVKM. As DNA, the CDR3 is TGTGCCAGCAGTTACCCGCTAGCGGGAAACACAGATACGCAGTATTTT. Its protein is CASSYPLAGNTDTQYF. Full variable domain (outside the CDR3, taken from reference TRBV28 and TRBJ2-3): DVKVTQSSRYLVKRTGEKVFLECVQDMDHENMFWYRQDPGLGLRLIYFSYDVKMKEKGDIPEGYSVSREKKERFSLILESASTNQTSMYLCASSYPLAGNTDTQYFGPGTRLTVL.

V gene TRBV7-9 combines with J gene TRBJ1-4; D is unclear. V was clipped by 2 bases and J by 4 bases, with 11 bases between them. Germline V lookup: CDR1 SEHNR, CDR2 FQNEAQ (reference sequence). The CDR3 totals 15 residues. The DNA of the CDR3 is TGTGCCAGCAGCTTATCACACAGCGGTAATGAAAAACTGTTTTTT. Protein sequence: CASSLSHSGNEKLFF.

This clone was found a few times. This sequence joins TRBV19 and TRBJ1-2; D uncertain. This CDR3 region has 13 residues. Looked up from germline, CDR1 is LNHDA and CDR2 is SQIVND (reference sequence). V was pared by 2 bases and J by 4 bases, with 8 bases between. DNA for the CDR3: TGTGCCAGTAGTATAATAGGGTTCTATGGCTACACCTTC. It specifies CASSIIGFYGYTF.

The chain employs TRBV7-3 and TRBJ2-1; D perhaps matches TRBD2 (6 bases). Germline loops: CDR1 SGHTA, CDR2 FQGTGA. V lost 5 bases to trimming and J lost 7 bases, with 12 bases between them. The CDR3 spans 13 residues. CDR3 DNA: TGTGCCAGCAGCCCGAACCGGGGGAATGAGCAGTTCTTC. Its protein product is CASSPNRGNEQFF.

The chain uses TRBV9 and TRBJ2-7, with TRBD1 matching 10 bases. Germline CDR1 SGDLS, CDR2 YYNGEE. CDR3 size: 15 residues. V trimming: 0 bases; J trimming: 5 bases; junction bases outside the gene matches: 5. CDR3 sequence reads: CASSVEGQGKDEQYF. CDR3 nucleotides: TGTGCCAGCAGCGTAGAGGGACAGGGGAAAGACGAGCAGTACTTC.

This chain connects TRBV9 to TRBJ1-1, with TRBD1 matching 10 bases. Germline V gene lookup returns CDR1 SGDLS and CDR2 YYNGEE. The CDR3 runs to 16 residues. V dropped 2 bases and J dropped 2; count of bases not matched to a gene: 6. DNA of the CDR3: TGTGCCAGCAGCGTTAGCGGGACAGGGGTCAACACTGAAGCTTTCTTT. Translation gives CASSVSGTGVNTEAFF. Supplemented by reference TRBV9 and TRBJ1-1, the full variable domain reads DSGVTQTPKHLITATGQRVTLRCSPRSGDLSVYWYQQSLDQGLQFLIQYYNGEERAKGNILERFSAQQFPDLHSELNLSSLELGDSALYFCASSVSGTGVNTEAFFGQGTRLTVV.

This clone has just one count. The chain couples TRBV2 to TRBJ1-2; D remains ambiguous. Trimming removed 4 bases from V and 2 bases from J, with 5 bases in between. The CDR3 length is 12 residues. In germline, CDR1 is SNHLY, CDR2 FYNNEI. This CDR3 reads CASSGANYGYTF. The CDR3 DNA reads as TGTGCCAGCAGTGGTGCCAACTATGGCTACACCTTC.

As DNA, the CDR3 is TGCGCCAGCAGCCCAACTCCGGCCGGGTCGGGACAGGGGCCCTACGAGCAGTACTTC. Its protein is CASSPTPAGSGQGPYEQYF. The chain uses TRBV4-3 and TRBJ2-7; 10 nucleotides align to TRBD1. J lost 2 bases, V lost 4 bases, and 17 bases had no gene match. CDR1 is LGHNA, CDR2 YSLEER, per germline. This CDR3 is built from 19 residues.

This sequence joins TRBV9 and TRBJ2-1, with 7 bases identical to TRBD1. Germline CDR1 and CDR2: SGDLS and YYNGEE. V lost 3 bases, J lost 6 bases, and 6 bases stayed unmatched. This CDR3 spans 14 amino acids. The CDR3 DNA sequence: TGTGCCAGCAGCGCCGCATACAGGGGCAATGAGCAGTTCTTC. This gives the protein CASSAAYRGNEQFF.

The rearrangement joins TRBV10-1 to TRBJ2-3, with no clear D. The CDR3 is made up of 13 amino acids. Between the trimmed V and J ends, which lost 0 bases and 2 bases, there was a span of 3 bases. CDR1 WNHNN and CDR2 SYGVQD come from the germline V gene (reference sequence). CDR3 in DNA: TGCGCCAGCAGTGAGTCTCCCACAGATACGCAGTATTTT. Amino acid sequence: CASSESPTDTQYF.

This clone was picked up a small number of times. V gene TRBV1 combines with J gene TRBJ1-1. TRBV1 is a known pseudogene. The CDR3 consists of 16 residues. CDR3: CTSSQDLAAIFTEAFF. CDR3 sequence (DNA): TGCACCAGCAGCCAAGATTTAGCAGCAATCTTCACTGAAGCTTTCTTT.

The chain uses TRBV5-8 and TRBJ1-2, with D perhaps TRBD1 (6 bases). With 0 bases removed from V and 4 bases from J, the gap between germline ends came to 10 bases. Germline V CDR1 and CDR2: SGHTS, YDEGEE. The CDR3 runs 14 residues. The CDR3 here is CASSLEGGSYGYTF. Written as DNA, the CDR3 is TGTGCCAGCAGCTTGGAGGGGGGCAGCTATGGCTACACCTTC. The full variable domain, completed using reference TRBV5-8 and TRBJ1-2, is EAGVTQSPTHLIKTRGQQATLRCSPISGHTSVYWYQQALGLGLQFLLWYDEGEERNRGNFPPRFSGRQFPNYSSELNVNALELEDSALYLCASSLEGGSYGYTFGSGTRLTVV.

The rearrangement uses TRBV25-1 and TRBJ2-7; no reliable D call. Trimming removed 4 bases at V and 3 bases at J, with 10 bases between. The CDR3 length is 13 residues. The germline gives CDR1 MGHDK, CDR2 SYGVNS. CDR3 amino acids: CASSGWTDYEQYF. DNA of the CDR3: TGTGCCAGCAGTGGGTGGACGGACTACGAGCAGTACTTC.

CDR3 loop: CASSLGQGRGGANVLTF. CDR3 nucleotides: TGTGCCAGCAGCCTTGGACAGGGTCGAGGAGGGGCCAACGTCCTGACTTTC. This chain connects TRBV7-9 to TRBJ2-6, with 8 nucleotides matching TRBD1. After removal of 5 bases from V and 4 bases from J, the junction contained 10 bases not matched to a gene. In germline, CDR1 is SEHNR, CDR2 FQNEAQ (reference sequence). There are 17 residues in the CDR3.

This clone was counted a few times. In nucleotides, the CDR3 is TGTGCCAGCAGCCGGGACGGAGGGTCCGGCTACACCTTC. Translation gives CASSRDGGSGYTF. The rearrangement uses TRBV7-9 and TRBJ1-2, with D possibly TRBD1 on 5 matching bases. The V end was cut by 5 bases, the J end by 8 bases, with 15 bases between. The CDR3 totals 13 residues. The V gene's germline CDR1 is SEHNR and CDR2 FQNEAQ (reference sequence). Complete variable domain (other parts from reference TRBV7-9 and TRBJ1-2): DTGVSQNPRHKITKRGQNVTFRCDPISEHNRLYWYRQTLGQGPEFLTYFQNEAQLEKSRLLSDRFSAERPKGSFSTLEIQRTEQGDSAMYLCASSRDGGSGYTFGSGTRLTVV.

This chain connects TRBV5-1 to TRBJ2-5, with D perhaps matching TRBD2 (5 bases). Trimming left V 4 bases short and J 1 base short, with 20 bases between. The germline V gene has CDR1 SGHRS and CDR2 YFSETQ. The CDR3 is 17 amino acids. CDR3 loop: CASSTNLDSISQETQYF. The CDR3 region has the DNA TGCGCCAGCAGCACGAACCTGGACTCGATTTCCCAAGAGACCCAGTACTTC.

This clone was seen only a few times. The CDR3 nucleotides are TGTGCCAGCAGCTTCGGACACGTGGATGAAAAACTGTTTTTT. Translation gives CASSFGHVDEKLFF. V and J are TRBV7-9 and TRBJ1-4; TRBD1 might be the D (5 bases). Germline V CDR1 and CDR2: SEHNR, FQNEAQ (reference sequence). The CDR3 covers 14 residues. V lost 3 bases and J lost 6, with 11 bases in between.